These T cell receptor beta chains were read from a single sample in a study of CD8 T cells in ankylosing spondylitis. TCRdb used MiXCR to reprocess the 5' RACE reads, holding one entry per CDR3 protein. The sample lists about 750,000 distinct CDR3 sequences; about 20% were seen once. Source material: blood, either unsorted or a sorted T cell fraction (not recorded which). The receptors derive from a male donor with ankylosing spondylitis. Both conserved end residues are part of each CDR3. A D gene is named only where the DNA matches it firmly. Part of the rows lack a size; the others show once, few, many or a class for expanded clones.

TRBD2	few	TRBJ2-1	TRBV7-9	TGTGCCAGCAGCCGGCCGGGACTAGAGGAGAATGAGCAGTTCTTC	CASSRPGLEENEQFF
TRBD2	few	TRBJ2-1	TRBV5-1	TGCGCCAGCAGCCAGGGACTAGCGGAGGGCCAAAATGAGCAGTTCTTC	CASSQGLAEGQNEQFF
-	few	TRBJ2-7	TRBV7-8	TGTGCCAGCAGCTTAGTGATACGGGGCAGCTCCTACGAGCAGTACTTC	CASSLVIRGSSYEQYF
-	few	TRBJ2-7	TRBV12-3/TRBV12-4	TGTGCCAGCAGCCTACTCCGGACAGCCGGCTACGAGCAGTACTTC	CASSLLRTAGYEQYF
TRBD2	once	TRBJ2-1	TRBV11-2	TGTGCCAGCAGCCTAGGGGAACTAGCGGGAGGGGAGCAGTTCTTC	CASSLGELAGGEQFF
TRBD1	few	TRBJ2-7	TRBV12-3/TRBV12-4	TGTGCCAGCAGTTTCGGGACAGGGAGGTTCGTATACGAGCAGTACTTC	CASSFGTGRFVYEQYF
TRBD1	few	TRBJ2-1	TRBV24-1	TGTGCCACCAGGACGGACACCGGGACAGGGCTTTACAATGAGCAGTTCTTC	CATRTDTGTGLYNEQFF
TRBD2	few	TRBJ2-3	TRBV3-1	TGTGCCAGCAGCCAGACTAGCGGGAGTGCAGATACGCAGTATTTT	CASSQTSGSADTQYF
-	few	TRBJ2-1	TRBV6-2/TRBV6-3	TGTGCCAGCAGTTATTTGGGGTTCGAGCAGTTCTTC	CASSYLGFEQFF
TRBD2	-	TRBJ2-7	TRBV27	TGTGCCAGCAGACGGACTAGCGGGAGATTCTACGAGCAGTACTTC	CASRRTSGRFYEQYF
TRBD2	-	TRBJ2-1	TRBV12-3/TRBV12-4	TGTGCCAGCAGTTTCTCAGGGGCTAGCGGGACTAGCTCCTACAATGAGCAGTTCTTC	CASSFSGASGTSSYNEQFF
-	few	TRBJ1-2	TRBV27	TGTGCCAGCAGTTTAATAGGGAGTGGGGGCTACACCTTC	CASSLIGSGGYTF
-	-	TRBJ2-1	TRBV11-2	TGTGCCAGCAGTTATACGAATATGGGGAATGAGCAGTTCTTC	CASSYTNMGNEQFF
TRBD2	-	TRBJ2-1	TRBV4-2	TGTGCCAGCAGCCAAGATCGTATGAAACCTCTAGCGGGCAACTACAATGAGCAGTTCTTC	CASSQDRMKPLAGNYNEQFF
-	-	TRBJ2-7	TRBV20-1	TGCAGTGCTATGATCGAGCCCGAGACCTTTTTCGAGCAGTACTTC	CSAMIEPETFFEQYF
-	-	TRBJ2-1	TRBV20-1	TGCAGTGCTAGAGATCAGGAGTCCGCCTACAATGAGCAGTTCTTC	CSARDQESAYNEQFF
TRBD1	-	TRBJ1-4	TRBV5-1	TGCGCCAGCAGCTTGGAAGGACAGGGTTGGGAAAAACTGTTTTTT	CASSLEGQGWEKLFF
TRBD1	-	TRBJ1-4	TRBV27	TGTGCCAGCAGTCCACGGACAGGATGGAATGAAAAACTGTTTTTT	CASSPRTGWNEKLFF
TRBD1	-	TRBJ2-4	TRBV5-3	TGTGCCAGAAGCTTGAGGACAGGGTTAGCCAAAAACATTCAGTACTTC	CARSLRTGLAKNIQYF
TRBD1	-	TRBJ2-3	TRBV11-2	TGTGCCAGCAGCACCCGGACCAGCGGCCAGGGGGTGGGGCCAGATACGCAGTATTTT	CASSTRTSGQGVGPDTQYF
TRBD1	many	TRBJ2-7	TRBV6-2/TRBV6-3	TGTGCCAGCAGCCCAGGGACAGTTAAAGCCTACGAGCAGTACTTC	CASSPGTVKAYEQYF
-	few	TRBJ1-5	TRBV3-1	TGTGCCAGCAGCCAAAGGGGAAAAGATCAGCCCCAGCATTTT	CASSQRGKDQPQHF
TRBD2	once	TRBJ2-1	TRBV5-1	TGCGCCAGCAGCTTGGAAGGGACTAGCGGGGGTGATGAGCAGTTCTTC	CASSLEGTSGGDEQFF
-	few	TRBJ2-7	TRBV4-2	TGTGCCAGCAGCCAAGGGGACGCTCCCTACGAGCAGTACTTC	CASSQGDAPYEQYF
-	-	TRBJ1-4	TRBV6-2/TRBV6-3	TGTGCCAGCACTCCGTGGGGACGGACTAATGAAAAACTGTTTTTT	CASTPWGRTNEKLFF
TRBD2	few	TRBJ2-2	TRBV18	TGTGCCAGCTCAGAGACGACTAGCGGGTCCGGGGAGCTGTTTTTT	CASSETTSGSGELFF
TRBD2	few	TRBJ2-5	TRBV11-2	TGTGCCAGCAGCGGGTTGGGGGAGGGCCATGGTCGGGAGACCCAGTACTTC	CASSGLGEGHGRETQYF
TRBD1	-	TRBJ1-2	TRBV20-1	TGCAGTGCTGGCGGGACAGCTTATGGCTACACCTTC	CSAGGTAYGYTF
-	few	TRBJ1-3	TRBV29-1	TGCAGCGTTGAACGGGTCTCCTCTGGAAACACCATATATTTT	CSVERVSSGNTIYF
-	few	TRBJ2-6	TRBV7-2	TGTGCCAGCAGCTTAGTTCCAGGGACTGGGGCCAACGTCCTGACTTTC	CASSLVPGTGANVLTF
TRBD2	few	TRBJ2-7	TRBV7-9	TGTGCCAGCAGCTTCGGAGCGGGACGGGAGAGAAGGCAGTACTTC	CASSFGAGRERRQYF
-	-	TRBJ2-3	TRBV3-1	TGCGCCAGCAGCCAAGTTGCGGATACGCAGTATTTT	CASSQVADTQYF
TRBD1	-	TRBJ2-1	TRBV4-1	TGCGCCACCGAAGGGGGGCAGGGGGCGCGAAATGAGCAGTTCTTC	CATEGGQGARNEQFF
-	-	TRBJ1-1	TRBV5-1	TGCGCCAGCAGCTTGGGACGAGGAGTGACCACTGAAGCTTTCTTT	CASSLGRGVTTEAFF
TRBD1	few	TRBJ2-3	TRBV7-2	TGTGCCAGCAGCCCTTTTGTGGGACAGAACACAGATACGCAGTATTTT	CASSPFVGQNTDTQYF
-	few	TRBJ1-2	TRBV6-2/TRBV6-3	TGTGCCAGCAGTTTTGTAACGTTCTATGGCTACACCTTC	CASSFVTFYGYTF
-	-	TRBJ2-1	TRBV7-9	TGTGCCAGCAGCCGAGCGGTTAATGAGCAGTTCTTC	CASSRAVNEQFF
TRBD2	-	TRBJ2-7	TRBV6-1	TGTGCCAGCAGCGCGGCGGGAGGTTCTTACGAGCAGTACTTC	CASSAAGGSYEQYF
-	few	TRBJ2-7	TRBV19	TGTGCCAGTGGGCAGAGCCCCTACGAGCAGTACTTC	CASGQSPYEQYF
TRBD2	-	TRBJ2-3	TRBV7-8	TGTGCCAGCAGACCCGCGGGGGGGAGCACAGATACGCAGTATTTT	CASRPAGGSTDTQYF
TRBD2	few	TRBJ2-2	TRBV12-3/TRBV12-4	TGTGCCAGCAGCAGACTGAGCGGGGGGGCAGCGCGGATGGTCACCGGGGAGCTGTTTTTT	CASSRLSGGAARMVTGELFF
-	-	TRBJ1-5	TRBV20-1	TGCAGTGCTAGAGACCTGGTAGGGGGCAATCAGCCCCAGCATTTT	CSARDLVGGNQPQHF
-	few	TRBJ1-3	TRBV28	TGTGCCAGCAGTTTCAGGGGCGTTGGAAACACCATATATTTT	CASSFRGVGNTIYF
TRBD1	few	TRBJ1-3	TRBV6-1	TGTGCCAGCAGTCGTGGACAGGGCGCTGGAAACACCATATATTTT	CASSRGQGAGNTIYF
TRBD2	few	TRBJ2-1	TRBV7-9	TGTGCCAGCAGCCTTAGCGGGGATAGCAAGTTCTTC	CASSLSGDSKFF
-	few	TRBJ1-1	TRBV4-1	TGCGCCAGCAGCCTGATGGAGTCCCCAGAAGCTTTCTTT	CASSLMESPEAFF
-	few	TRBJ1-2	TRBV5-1	TGCGCCAGCAGCTCCCCCGGGACTTCTAGCTATGGCTACACCTTC	CASSSPGTSSYGYTF
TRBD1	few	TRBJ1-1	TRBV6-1	TGTGCCAGCAGCCATCCACAGGGGAGTGGAGCTTTCTTT	CASSHPQGSGAFF
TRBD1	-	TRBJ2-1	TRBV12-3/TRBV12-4	TGTGCCAGCACCCTGGGGGACAGGGTCTACAATGAGCAGTTCTTC	CASTLGDRVYNEQFF
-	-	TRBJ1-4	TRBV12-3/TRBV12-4	TGTGCCAGCAGTCCCCCTCCGGCCGGGGAAAAACTGTTTTTT	CASSPPPAGEKLFF
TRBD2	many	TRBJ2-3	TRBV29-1	TGCAGCGTTAAAGGGACTAGCGGGAAACGCACAGATACGCAGTATTTT	CSVKGTSGKRTDTQYF
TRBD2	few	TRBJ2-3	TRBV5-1	TGCGCCAGCAGGCGGGGGGAGTCAGCAGATACGCAGTATTTT	CASRRGESADTQYF